This is a list of T cell receptor beta chains from one sample in a study of shared clonotypes between healthy human individuals. Profiled with immunoSEQ multiplex PCR; TCRdb holds only in-frame clones, not every one. The sample includes 2 million to 3 million clones, over 85% of them seen just once. Sequenced material: naive CD4+ T cells from PBMCs. All receptors come from a man in his late teens or twenties in good health. Some clones in this sample may be carry-over from other donors' samples. The CDR3 runs from the conserved cysteine through the conserved F or W. The D gene is left open where the match is weak. Size values are once, few and many counts, or a class for expanded clones, and some rows have none.

15,TRBD2,.,TRBJ2-5,TRBV7-7,CASSLDGRAGETQYF,TGTGCCAGCAGCTTAGACGGGAGGGCCGGAGAGACCCAGTACTTC
16,.,.,TRBJ2-3,TRBV6-1,CASSEVRRGAGDTQYF,TGTGCCAGCAGTGAAGTGAGGAGGGGTGCGGGAGATACGCAGTATTTT
14,.,.,TRBJ2-7,TRBV18,CASSPPGKPYEQYF,TGTGCCAGCTCACCACCCGGGAAACCCTACGAGCAGTACTTC
15,TRBD1,.,TRBJ1-4,TRBV28,CASSGGGATNEKLFF,TGTGCCAGCAGTGGAGGGGGCGCAACTAATGAAAAACTGTTTTTT
15,.,.,TRBJ2-1,TRBV6-7,CASSRLLRPHNEQFF,TGTGCCAGCAGTCGCCTTCTACGTCCCCACAATGAGCAGTTCTTC
14,TRBD1,few,TRBJ1-2,TRBV5-1,CASSLADREHGYTF,TGCGCCAGCAGCTTGGCGGACAGGGAGCATGGCTACACCTTC
14,.,.,TRBJ1-1,TRBV19,CASSISGEGTEAFF,TGTGCCAGTAGTATTTCGGGGGAGGGCACTGAAGCTTTCTTT
15,TRBD1,.,TRBJ1-3,TRBV28,CAAGDSHLSGNTIYF,TGTGCCGCTGGGGACAGCCACCTTTCTGGAAACACCATATATTTT
14,.,.,TRBJ1-5,TRBV5-8,CASSLVLGSQPQHF,TGTGCCAGCAGCTTGGTTCTGGGAAGTCAGCCCCAGCATTTT
12,.,.,TRBJ2-3,TRBV7-2,CASSSRTDTQYF,TGTGCCAGCAGCTCTCGCACAGATACGCAGTATTTT
15,.,.,TRBJ2-5,TRBV9,CASSPRVSWEETQYF,TGTGCCAGCAGCCCACGGGTTAGTTGGGAGGAGACCCAGTACTTC
12,TRBD1,few,TRBJ1-4,TRBV29-1,CSVSGGDEKLFF,TGCAGCGTATCAGGGGGAGACGAAAAACTGTTTTTT
12,.,.,TRBJ2-7,TRBV11-2,CASSFYPYEQYF,TGTGCCAGCAGCTTTTATCCCTACGAGCAGTACTTC
15,.,.,TRBJ2-2,TRBV5-1,CASSRGPLNTGELFF,TGCGCCAGCAGCCGGGGACCCCTGAACACCGGGGAGCTGTTTTTT
15,TRBD1,.,TRBJ1-1,TRBV5-1,CASSRGPGGITEAFF,TGCGCCAGCAGCCGAGGGCCAGGGGGCATCACTGAAGCTTTCTTT
14,.,.,TRBJ1-2,TRBV5-4,CASSSQGFNYGYTF,TGTGCCAGCAGCAGTCAGGGGTTTAACTATGGCTACACCTTC
12,.,.,TRBJ1-1,TRBV27,CASSTLGTEAFF,TGTGCCAGCAGTACCCTCGGCACTGAAGCTTTCTTT
14,TRBD2,.,TRBJ2-7,TRBV11-2,CASSPRTSAYEQYF,TGTGCCAGCAGCCCACGGACTAGTGCCTACGAGCAGTACTTC
14,.,once,TRBJ2-7,TRBV6-1,CASSVEGRTYEQYF,TGTGCCAGCAGTGTGGAAGGCCGCACCTACGAGCAGTACTTC
15,TRBD2,.,TRBJ2-5,TRBV15,CATTAGGPHQETQYF,TGTGCCACCACGGCGGGAGGGCCCCACCAAGAGACCCAGTACTTC
15,.,.,TRBJ2-2,TRBV7-9,CASSVLAPYTGELFF,TGTGCCAGCAGCGTCCTAGCCCCATACACCGGGGAGCTGTTTTTT
16,.,once,TRBJ2-7,TRBV5-1,CASSLESGRLSYEQYF,TGCGCCAGCAGCTTGGAAAGCGGGCGGCTCTCCTACGAGCAGTACTTC
15,TRBD1,.,TRBJ1-2,TRBV7-2,CASSPGTGGNYGYTF,TGTGCCAGCAGCCCGGGGACAGGGGGCAACTATGGCTACACCTTC
16,TRBD2,.,TRBJ2-2,TRBV27,CASSLSSGTNTGELFF,TGTGCCAGCAGTCTTTCTAGCGGAACGAACACCGGGGAGCTGTTTTTT
15,.,.,TRBJ1-1,TRBV5-1,CATAATVQIGTEAFF,TGCGCCACCGCCGCGACGGTCCAGATCGGCACTGAAGCTTTCTTT
13,.,once,TRBJ1-1,TRBV9,CASSVTANTEAFF,TGTGCCAGCAGCGTGACAGCGAACACTGAAGCTTTCTTT
13,TRBD1,once,TRBJ2-5,TRBV28,CVLDRGFQETQYF,TGTGTCCTGGACAGGGGGTTCCAAGAGACCCAGTACTTC
15,.,.,TRBJ2-6,TRBV19,CASSETGSGANVLTF,TGTGCCAGTAGTGAAACAGGCTCTGGGGCCAACGTCCTGACTTTC
15,.,.,TRBJ2-5,TRBV18,CASSRAGAYQETQYF,TGTGCCAGCTCACGTGCAGGAGCGTACCAAGAGACCCAGTACTTC
11,.,.,TRBJ1-1,TRBV2,CASIWNTEAFF,TGTGCCAGCATTTGGAACACTGAAGCTTTCTTT
15,.,few,TRBJ1-5,TRBV7-8,CASSPRQARNQPQHF,TGTGCCAGCAGCCCCAGACAGGCCCGCAATCAGCCCCAGCATTTT
15,TRBD1,.,TRBJ1-5,TRBV28,CASSQTTGDTQPQHF,TGTGCCAGCAGTCAAACTACAGGGGACACTCAGCCCCAGCATTTT
15,.,.,TRBJ2-1,TRBV9,CASSGRQGPGDEQFF,TGTGCCAGCAGCGGTCGACAGGGCCCGGGGGATGAGCAGTTCTTC
11,.,.,TRBJ2-5,TRBV4-1,CASSRFGTQYF,TGCGCCAGCAGCCGCTTTGGGACCCAGTACTTC